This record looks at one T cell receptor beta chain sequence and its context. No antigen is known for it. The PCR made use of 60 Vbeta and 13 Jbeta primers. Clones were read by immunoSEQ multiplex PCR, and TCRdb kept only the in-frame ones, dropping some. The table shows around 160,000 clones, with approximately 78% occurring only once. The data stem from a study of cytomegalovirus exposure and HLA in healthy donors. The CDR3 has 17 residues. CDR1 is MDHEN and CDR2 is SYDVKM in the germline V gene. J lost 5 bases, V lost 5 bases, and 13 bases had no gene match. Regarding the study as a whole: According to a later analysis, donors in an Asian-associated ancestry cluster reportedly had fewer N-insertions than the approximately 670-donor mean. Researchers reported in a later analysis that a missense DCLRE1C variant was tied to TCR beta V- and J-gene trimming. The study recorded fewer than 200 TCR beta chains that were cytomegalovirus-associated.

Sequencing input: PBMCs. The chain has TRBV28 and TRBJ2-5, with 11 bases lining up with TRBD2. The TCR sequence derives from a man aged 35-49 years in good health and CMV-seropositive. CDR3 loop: CASSHRGLAALRETQYF. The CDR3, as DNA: TGTGCCAGCAGTCACCGGGGACTAGCGGCCCTCCGGGAGACCCAGTACTTC.